The next 10 T cell receptor beta chains were all read from a single sample in a study of PD-L1 blockade in urothelial cancer. The time point: pretreatment peripheral blood. Measured with immunoSEQ multiplex PCR; TCRdb has only the in-frame clones, and not every one. Counted here are fewer than 65,000 clones, 80% to 90% occurring once; the ten biggest clones make up 3% to 4%. Sequenced material: PBMCs, taken around atezolizumab (anti-PD-L1) treatment. The receptors stem from a man aged 65 to 85 with urothelial cancer.

This clone has ten or more counts. The genes are TRBV11-2 and TRBJ1-4, with D possibly TRBD1 on 6 matching bases. V was trimmed by 4 bases and J by 2 bases, leaving 11 bases between them. Looked up from germline, CDR1 is SGHAT and CDR2 is FQNNGV. This CDR3 contains 15 residues. CDR3 nucleotides: TGTGCCAGCAGCTCCACAGGGAGTACTAATGAAAAACTGTTTTTT. This sequence encodes CASSSTGSTNEKLFF.

The table lists this clone with a count of one. The chain has TRBV2 and TRBJ2-3; D perhaps matches TRBD2 (5 bases). This CDR3 is built from 13 residues. The V end lost 7 bases, the J end lost 1 base, and 9 bases lay between the germline ends. Germline values: CDR1 SNHLY, CDR2 FYNNEI. CDR3 protein: CASKGSGTDTQYF. In nucleotides, the CDR3 is TGTGCCAGCAAGGGTAGCGGCACAGATACGCAGTATTTT.

The chain couples TRBV7-9 to TRBJ1-1; 7 bases map to TRBD1. CDR1 is SEHNR and CDR2 is FQNEAQ in the germline V gene (reference sequence). Unmatched junction bases numbered 6, after V lost 2 bases and J lost 0 bases. The CDR3 covers 16 residues. CDR3 DNA: TGTGCCAGCAGCTTACTACAGGGGAACTTGAACACTGAAGCTTTCTTT. Its protein product is CASSLLQGNLNTEAFF.

The table lists this clone with a count of one. V gene TRBV7-2 combines with J gene TRBJ2-4; 9 nucleotides match TRBD1. V lost 5 bases to trimming and J lost 0 bases; unmatched junction nucleotides: 11. This CDR3 has 18 amino acids. Per the germline V gene, CDR1 is SGHTA and CDR2 is FQGNSA. The CDR3 loop reads CASSRDRGATIAKNIQYF. CDR3 in DNA: TGTGCCAGCAGCCGCGACAGGGGGGCAACCATAGCCAAAAACATTCAGTACTTC.

This chain links TRBV5-5 with TRBJ2-7; tentatively, D is TRBD1 (5 bases). This CDR3 comprises 15 residues. V was trimmed by 4 bases and J by 2 bases, leaving 16 bases between them. The germline V gene has CDR1 SGHKS and CDR2 YYEKEE (reference sequence). CDR3 bases: TGTGCCAGCAGCCCAGCAGGGTGGTCTACCTACGAGCAGTACTTC. It codes for CASSPAGWSTYEQYF.

This clone has a handful of counts. The rearrangement links TRBV4-3 to TRBJ2-6; maybe TRBD2 (6 bases). The germline V gene encodes CDR1 LGHNA and CDR2 YSLEER. V shed 6 bases and J shed 1 base, with 16 bases lying between them. This CDR3 contains 17 residues. The CDR3 coding sequence is TGCGCCAGCAGTGGCGGAGGGACTTGGTCTGGGGCCAACGTCCTGACTTTC. It yields the protein CASSGGGTWSGANVLTF.

The V and J genes are TRBV20-1 and TRBJ2-5; D not resolved. Trimming shortened V by 1 base and J by 3 bases, and 3 bases separated the two germline ends. CDR1 DFQATT and CDR2 SNEGSKA come from the germline V gene (reference sequence). The length of the CDR3 is 11 residues. The CDR3 coding sequence is TGCAGTGCTAGAGGAGAAGAGACCCAGTACTTC. Amino acid sequence: CSARGEETQYF.

This sequence joins TRBV7-8 and TRBJ1-6; perhaps TRBD1 as D (5 bases). Germline values: CDR1 SGHVS, CDR2 FQNEAQ. The CDR3 runs 15 residues. Deletions cut 2 bases from V and 10 bases from J, with 15 bases between. The chain's CDR3 is CASSLSRQLRSPLHF. The CDR3 DNA is TGTGCCAGCAGCTTATCCAGACAGTTGAGATCACCCCTCCACTTT.

V is TRBV6-1 and J is TRBJ1-2; possibly TRBD1 for D (5 bases). CDR3 size: 14 residues. V lost 2 bases, J lost 12 bases, and 19 bases lay in between. Germline CDR1 is MNHNS and CDR2 is SASEGT. In nucleotides, the CDR3 is TGTGCCAGCAGTGAACCTTACCGGGACCGGACTAACACCTTC. Translating it yields CASSEPYRDRTNTF.

The gene calls are TRBV28 and TRBJ2-1; 11 bases are shared with TRBD2. The CDR3 contains 16 residues. Germline trimming cut 1 base from V and 6 bases from J; bases unmatched to any gene: 5. Germline loops: CDR1 MDHEN, CDR2 SYDVKM. The CDR3 DNA follows: TGTGCCAGCAGTTTATCCACTAGCGGGAGCCGCAATGAGCAGTTCTTC. Amino acid sequence: CASSLSTSGSRNEQFF.